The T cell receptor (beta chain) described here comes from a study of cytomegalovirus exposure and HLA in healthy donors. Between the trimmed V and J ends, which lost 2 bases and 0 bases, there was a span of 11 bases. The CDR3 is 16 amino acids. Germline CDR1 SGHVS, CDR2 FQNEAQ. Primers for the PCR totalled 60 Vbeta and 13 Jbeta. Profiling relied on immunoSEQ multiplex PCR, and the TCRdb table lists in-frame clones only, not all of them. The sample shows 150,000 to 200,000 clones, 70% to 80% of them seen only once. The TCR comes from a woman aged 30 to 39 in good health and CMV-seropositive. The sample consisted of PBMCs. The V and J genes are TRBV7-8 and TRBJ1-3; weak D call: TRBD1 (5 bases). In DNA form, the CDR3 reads TGTGCCAGCAGCTTAATATCAGGGAACTCTGGAAACACCATATATTTT. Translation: CASSLISGNSGNTIYF.